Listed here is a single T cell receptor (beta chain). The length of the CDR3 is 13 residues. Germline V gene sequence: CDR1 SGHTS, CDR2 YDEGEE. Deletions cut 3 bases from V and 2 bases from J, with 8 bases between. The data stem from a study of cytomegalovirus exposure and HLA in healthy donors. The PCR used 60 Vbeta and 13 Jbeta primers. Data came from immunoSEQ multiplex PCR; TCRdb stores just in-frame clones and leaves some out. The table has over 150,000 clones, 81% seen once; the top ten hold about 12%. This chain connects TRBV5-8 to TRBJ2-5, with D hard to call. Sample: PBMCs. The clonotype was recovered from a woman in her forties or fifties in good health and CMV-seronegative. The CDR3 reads CASSSRVQETQYF. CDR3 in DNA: TGTGCCAGCAGCTCCCGGGTTCAAGAGACCCAGTACTTC.